These 9 T cell receptor beta chains originate from one sample sequenced in a study of blood T cell repertoires in COVID-19. Measured with immunoSEQ multiplex PCR; TCRdb has only the in-frame clones, and not every one. The sample carries about 220,000 clones, 70% to 85% recorded once. Specimen: PBMCs or T cells enriched from blood (not recorded which). The receptor source for this set is a woman in her fifties or sixties who had recovered from COVID-19.

This chain joins TRBV30 and TRBJ1-1; TRBD1 matches at 7 bases. The CDR3 consists of 13 residues. The germline V gene encodes CDR1 GTSNPN and CDR2 SVGIG (reference sequence). The trim removed 0 bases at V and 5 bases at J, leaving 3 bases unmatched. The CDR3 bases are TGTGCCTGGAGTGTGCACAGGGGTACTGAAGCTTTCTTT. This codes for CAWSVHRGTEAFF.

This clone was counted a single time. The V and J genes are TRBV4-2 and TRBJ2-6, with D possibly matching TRBD2 (6 bases). The ends were cut back, 1 base at V and 0 bases at J, with 16 bases in the middle. In germline, CDR1 is LGHNA, CDR2 YNFKEQ. The CDR3 runs to 19 residues. The CDR3 sequence is CASSQVAGLTISGANVLTF. The DNA of the CDR3 is TGTGCCAGCAGCCAAGTCGCGGGACTGACCATCTCTGGGGCCAACGTCCTGACTTTC.

This chain connects TRBV7-8 to TRBJ2-5, with 7 bases matching TRBD2. With 5 bases clipped from V and 4 bases from J, the junction kept 10 bases outside the gene matches. CDR1 is SGHVS and CDR2 is FQNEAQ in the germline V gene. This CDR3 comprises 15 residues. The DNA for the CDR3 is TGTGCCAGCAGCCTGACTAGCCCGAGGGGAGAGACCCAGTACTTC. Amino acid sequence: CASSLTSPRGETQYF.

This chain joins TRBV18 and TRBJ2-2, with D perhaps matching TRBD2 (5 bases). Trimming took off 2 bases at V and 2 bases at J, with 9 bases between the two ends. The CDR3 is 15 residues long. CDR1 and CDR2 (germline): KGHSH, LQKENI. CDR3 protein: CASSPEGPNTGELFF. For the CDR3, the DNA is TGTGCCAGCTCACCAGAGGGTCCCAACACCGGGGAGCTGTTTTTT.

This chain links TRBV29-1 with TRBJ1-2; the D is unclear. This CDR3 is built from 13 residues. Germline V gene sequence: CDR1 SQVTM, CDR2 ANQGSEA. V shed 4 bases and J shed 4 bases, with 13 bases lying between them. The CDR3 DNA reads TGCAGCGTTGTAGGTGACACCACCTATGGCTACACCTTC. Protein: CSVVGDTTYGYTF. The whole variable domain, remainder taken from reference TRBV29-1 and TRBJ1-2, is SAVISQKPSRDICQRGTSLTIQCQVDSQVTMMFWYRQQPGQSLTLIATANQGSEATYESGFVIDKFPISRPNLTFSTLTVSNMSPEDSSIYLCSVVGDTTYGYTFGSGTRLTVV.

In this sample, this clone turned up once. V and J are TRBV27 and TRBJ1-2; 7 bases agree with TRBD1. CDR3 length: 15 amino acids. J gave up 6 bases and V 2 bases, and 9 bases lay outside the gene matches. CDR1 is MNHEY and CDR2 is SMNVEV in the germline V gene (reference sequence). In DNA, the CDR3 is TGTGCCAGCAGTTTAGTTGGGACAGAGGTTGATGGCTACACCTTC. It specifies CASSLVGTEVDGYTF.

V usage is TRBV4-2 and J usage is TRBJ1-6, with 7 bases aligning to TRBD1. CDR3 length equals 17 residues. The germline gives CDR1 LGHNA, CDR2 YNFKEQ. J gave up 6 bases and V 2 bases, and 10 bases lay outside the gene matches. The DNA for the CDR3 is TGTGCCAGCAGCCAATTGAGGGGGCTAGGAACTAATTCACCCCTCCACTTT. It specifies CASSQLRGLGTNSPLHF.

This clone occurred once. V gene TRBV19 combines with J gene TRBJ2-7; 14 positions match TRBD2. The J segment lost 5 bases and the V segment lost 5 bases, leaving 5 bases of the junction unmatched. Germline CDR1 is LNHDA and CDR2 is SQIVND (reference sequence). CDR3 length equals 15 residues. The CDR3 nucleotides are TGTGCCAGTAGTCCGGGACTAGCGGGAGCCAACGAGCAGTACTTC. This translates into CASSPGLAGANEQYF.

DNA of the CDR3: TGCGCCAGCAGCTTGGAGGGACAGGGGGCGCTTAATGAAAAACTGTTTTTT. Protein: CASSLEGQGALNEKLFF. The rearrangement joins TRBV5-1 to TRBJ1-4; 12 bases match TRBD1. CDR3 length: 17 residues. Trimming took 0 bases from V and 4 from J; bases not matched to a gene: 4. CDR1 is SGHRS, CDR2 YFSETQ, per germline. The full variable domain, rest sourced from reference TRBV5-1 and TRBJ1-4, is KAGVTQTPRYLIKTRGQQVTLSCSPISGHRSVSWYQQTPGQGLQFLFEYFSETQRNKGNFPGRFSGRQFSNSRSEMNVSTLELGDSALYLCASSLEGQGALNEKLFFGSGTQLSVL.